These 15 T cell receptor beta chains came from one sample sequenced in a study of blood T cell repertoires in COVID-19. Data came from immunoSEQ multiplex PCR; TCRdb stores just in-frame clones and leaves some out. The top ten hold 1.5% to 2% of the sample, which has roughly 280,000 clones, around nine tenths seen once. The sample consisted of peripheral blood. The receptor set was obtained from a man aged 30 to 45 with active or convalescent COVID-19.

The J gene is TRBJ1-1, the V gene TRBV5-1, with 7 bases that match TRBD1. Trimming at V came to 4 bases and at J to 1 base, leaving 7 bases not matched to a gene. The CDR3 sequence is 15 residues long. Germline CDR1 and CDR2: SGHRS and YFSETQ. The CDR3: CASSRLTGANTEAFF. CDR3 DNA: TGCGCCAGCAGCAGGCTTACAGGGGCGAACACTGAAGCTTTCTTT.

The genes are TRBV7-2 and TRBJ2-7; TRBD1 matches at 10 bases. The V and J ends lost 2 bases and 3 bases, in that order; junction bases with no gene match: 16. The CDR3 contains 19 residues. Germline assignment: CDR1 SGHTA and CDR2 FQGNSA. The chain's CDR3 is CASSLKGEFRDRGYYEQYF. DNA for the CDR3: TGTGCCAGCAGCTTAAAAGGAGAATTTCGGGACAGGGGTTACTACGAGCAGTACTTC. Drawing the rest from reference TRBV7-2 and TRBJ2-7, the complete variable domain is GAGVSQSPSNKVTEKGKDVELRCDPISGHTALYWYRQSLGQGLEFLIYFQGNSAPDKSGLPSDRFSAERTGGSVSTLTIQRTQQEDSAVYLCASSLKGEFRDRGYYEQYFGPGTRLTVT.

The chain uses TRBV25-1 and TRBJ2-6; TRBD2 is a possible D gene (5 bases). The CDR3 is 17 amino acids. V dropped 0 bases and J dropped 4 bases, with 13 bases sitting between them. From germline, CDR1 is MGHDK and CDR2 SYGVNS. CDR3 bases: TGTGCCAGCAGTGAATATTCCGGGGTCTCGGGGGCCAACGTCCTGACTTTC. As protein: CASSEYSGVSGANVLTF.

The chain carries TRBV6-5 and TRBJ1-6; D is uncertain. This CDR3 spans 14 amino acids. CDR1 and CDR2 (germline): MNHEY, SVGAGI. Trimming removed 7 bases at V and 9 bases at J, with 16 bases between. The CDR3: CASTRRGLFSPLHF. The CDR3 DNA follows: TGTGCCAGCACAAGGCGGGGTTTGTTTTCACCCCTCCACTTT.

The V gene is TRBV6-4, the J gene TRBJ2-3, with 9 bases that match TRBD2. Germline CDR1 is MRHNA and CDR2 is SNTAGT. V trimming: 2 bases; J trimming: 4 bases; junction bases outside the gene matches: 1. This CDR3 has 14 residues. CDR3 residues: CASSDGGGADTQYF. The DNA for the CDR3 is TGTGCCAGCAGTGACGGCGGGGGGGCAGATACGCAGTATTTT.

The CDR3, as DNA: TGTGCCAGCAGATCAACATCGGGGTTATACGGCACTGAAGCTTTCTTT. This encodes CASRSTSGLYGTEAFF. This chain connects TRBV2 to TRBJ1-1; no reliable D call. CDR1 is SNHLY, CDR2 FYNNEI, per germline. The V gene lost 6 bases and the J gene lost 4 bases, with 21 bases spanning the gap. The CDR3 length is 16 residues.

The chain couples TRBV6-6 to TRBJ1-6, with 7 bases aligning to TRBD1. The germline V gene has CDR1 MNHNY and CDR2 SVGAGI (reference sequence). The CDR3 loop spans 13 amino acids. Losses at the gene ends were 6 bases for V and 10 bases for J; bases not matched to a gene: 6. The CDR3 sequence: CASRQGGRSPLHF. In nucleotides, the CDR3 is TGTGCCAGCAGGCAGGGGGGAAGGTCACCCCTCCACTTT.

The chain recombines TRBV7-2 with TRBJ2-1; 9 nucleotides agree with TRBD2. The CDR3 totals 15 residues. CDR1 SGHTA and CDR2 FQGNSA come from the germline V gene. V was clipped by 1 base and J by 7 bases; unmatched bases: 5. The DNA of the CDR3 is TGTGCCAGCAGCTTAGGTGGTGCGGGGGGGAATGAGCAGTTCTTC. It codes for CASSLGGAGGNEQFF.

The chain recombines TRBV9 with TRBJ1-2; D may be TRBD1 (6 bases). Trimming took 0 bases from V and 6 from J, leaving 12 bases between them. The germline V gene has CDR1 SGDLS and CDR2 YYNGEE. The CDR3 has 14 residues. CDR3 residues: CASSVAEQGHGYTF. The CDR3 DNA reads TGTGCCAGCAGCGTAGCTGAACAGGGCCATGGCTACACCTTC.

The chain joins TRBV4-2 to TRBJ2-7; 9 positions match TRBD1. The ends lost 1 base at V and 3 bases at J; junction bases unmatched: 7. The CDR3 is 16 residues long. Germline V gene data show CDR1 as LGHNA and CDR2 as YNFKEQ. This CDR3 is CASSQAQGQGYYEQYF. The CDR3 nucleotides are TGTGCCAGCAGCCAAGCCCAGGGACAGGGTTACTACGAGCAGTACTTC.

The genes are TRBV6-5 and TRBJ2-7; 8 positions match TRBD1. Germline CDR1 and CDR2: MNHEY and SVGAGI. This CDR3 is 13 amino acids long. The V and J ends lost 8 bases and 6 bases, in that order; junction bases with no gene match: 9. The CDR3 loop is CASRQGNFAEQYF. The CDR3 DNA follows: TGTGCCAGCCGACAGGGGAACTTCGCCGAGCAGTACTTC.

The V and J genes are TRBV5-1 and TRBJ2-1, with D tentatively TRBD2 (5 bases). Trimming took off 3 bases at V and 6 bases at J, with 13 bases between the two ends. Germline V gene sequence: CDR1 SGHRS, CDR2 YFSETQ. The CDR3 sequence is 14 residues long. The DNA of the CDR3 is TGCGCCAGCAGCTCAGATAGCGTTCTCAATGAGCAGTTCTTC. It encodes CASSSDSVLNEQFF.

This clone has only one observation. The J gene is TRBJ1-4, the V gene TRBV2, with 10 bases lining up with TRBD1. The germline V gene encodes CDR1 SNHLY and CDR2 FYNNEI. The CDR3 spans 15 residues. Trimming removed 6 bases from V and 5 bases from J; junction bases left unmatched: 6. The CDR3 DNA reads TGTGCCAGCAGACGCGACAGGGGGCAAAATGAAAAACTGTTTTTT. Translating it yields CASRRDRGQNEKLFF.

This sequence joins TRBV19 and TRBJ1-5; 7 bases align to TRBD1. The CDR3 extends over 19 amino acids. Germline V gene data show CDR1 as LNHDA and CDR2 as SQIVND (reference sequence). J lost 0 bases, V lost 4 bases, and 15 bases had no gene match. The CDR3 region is CASSTDTPGTENSNQPQHF. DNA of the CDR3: TGTGCCAGTAGTACGGACACCCCCGGGACAGAAAATAGCAATCAGCCCCAGCATTTT.

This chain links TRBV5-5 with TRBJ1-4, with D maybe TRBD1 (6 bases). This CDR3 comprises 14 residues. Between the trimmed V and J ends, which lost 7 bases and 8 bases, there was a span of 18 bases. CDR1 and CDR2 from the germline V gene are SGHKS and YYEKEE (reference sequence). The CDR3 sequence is CASYHDRLLEKLFF. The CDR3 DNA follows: TGTGCCAGCTACCACGACAGGCTTCTGGAAAAACTGTTTTTT.